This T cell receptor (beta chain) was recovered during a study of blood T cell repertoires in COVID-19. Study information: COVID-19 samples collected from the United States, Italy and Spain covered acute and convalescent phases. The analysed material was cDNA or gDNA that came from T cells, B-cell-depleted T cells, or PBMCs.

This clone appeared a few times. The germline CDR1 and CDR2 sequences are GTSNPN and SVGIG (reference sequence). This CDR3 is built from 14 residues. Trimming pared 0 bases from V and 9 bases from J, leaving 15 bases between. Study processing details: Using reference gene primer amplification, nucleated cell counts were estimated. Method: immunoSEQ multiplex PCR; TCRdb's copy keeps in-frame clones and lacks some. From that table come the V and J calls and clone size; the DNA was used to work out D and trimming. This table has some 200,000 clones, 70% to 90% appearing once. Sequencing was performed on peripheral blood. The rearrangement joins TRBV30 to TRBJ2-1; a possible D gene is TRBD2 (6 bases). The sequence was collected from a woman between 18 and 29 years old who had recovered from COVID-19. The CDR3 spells CAWSVLILGGEQFF. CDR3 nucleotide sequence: TGTGCCTGGAGTGTACTTATTTTGGGGGGTGAGCAGTTCTTC.